The present T cell receptor (beta chain) was sequenced within a study of CD8+ T cells in alopecia areata. About the research overall: Treatment of the treated patients consisted of oral tofacitinib, 5 to 10 mg twice daily. Study observations and caveats: Sequenced scalp T cells also include alphabeta T cells resident in normal skin. In scalp and blood during tofacitinib, many expanded lesional clones persisted.

To note about this clone: Antigen specificity is unknown.

TCR sequencing used cDNA made by reverse transcription of extracted RNA. Repertoires were generated with immunoSEQ multiplex PCR, while TCRdb's copy carries only in-frame clones and drops some. This table holds tens of thousands of clones, about half found once. The sample's treatment: oral pan-JAK inhibitor, 5-10 mg twice daily. This CDR3 has 16 residues. Germline V gene lookup returns CDR1 MGHRA and CDR2 YSYEKL. Trimming shortened V by 0 bases and J by 3 bases, and 12 bases separated the two germline ends. The sample here was CD8+ T cells sorted from blood, taken at approximately week 37, from a patient treated with tofacitinib. This receptor was obtained from a human donor with alopecia areata. V is TRBV4-1 and J is TRBJ1-5; D is uncertain. The CDR3 reads CASSQDPGGLNQPQHF. The DNA of the CDR3 is TGCGCCAGCAGCCAAGACCCAGGAGGTCTCAATCAGCCCCAGCATTTT.